These 24 T cell receptor beta chains originate from one sample sequenced in a study of PD-L1 blockade in urothelial cancer (dated by TCRdb to the late 2010s). Libraries were made using the immunoSEQ multiplex PCR assay. Not all clones reach the TCRdb copy of this immuneACCESS table, which keeps in-frame sequences only. Checked studies attribute under half of the gap to unresolved V genes and leave the rest unexplained. A total of 95,000 or so clones appear in this sample, roughly 87% of them only once. 1.5% to 2.5% of the sample is taken by the ten largest. The time point label on this specimen signifies: pretreatment peripheral blood. The specimen was PBMCs, collected around atezolizumab (anti-PD-L1) treatment. The receptors were sampled from a man in his sixties with urothelial cancer.

The chain carries TRBV6-4 and TRBJ2-1; TRBD1 is a possible D gene (7 bases). V was clipped by 6 bases and J by 5 bases, with 29 bases between them. The CDR3 is 19 residues long. Germline V gives CDR1 MRHNA, CDR2 SNTAGT. CDR3 DNA: TGTGCCAGCAGATCCCCCGGGACAGCTCGGGGGTTGGGTCACAATGAGCAGTTCTTC. The encoded protein is CASRSPGTARGLGHNEQFF.

The chain has TRBV5-6 and TRBJ2-3; 7 nucleotides line up with TRBD2. Per the germline V gene, CDR1 is SGHDT and CDR2 is YYEEEE. V lost 3 bases, J lost 4 bases, and 5 bases stayed unmatched. The CDR3 length is 14 residues. The CDR3, as DNA: TGTGCCAGCAGCTCAAGCGGGGTCGCAGATACGCAGTATTTT. Amino acids: CASSSSGVADTQYF.

The chain recombines TRBV18 with TRBJ2-3; tentatively, D is TRBD2 (5 bases). The CDR3 length is 16 residues. Per the germline V gene, CDR1 is KGHSH and CDR2 is LQKENI. V lost 5 bases to trimming and J lost 0 bases, with 15 bases between them. CDR3 sequence (DNA): TGTGCCAGCTCATCCGGACTGATGACTAGCACAGATACGCAGTATTTT. It yields the protein CASSSGLMTSTDTQYF.

The rearrangement links TRBV10-2 to TRBJ1-1; possibly TRBD1 for D (6 bases). Looked up from germline, CDR1 is WSHSY and CDR2 is SAAADI. The V and J ends lost 5 bases and 0 bases respectively, with 13 bases between them. The CDR3 totals 15 residues. CDR3 nucleotides: TGCGCCAGCAGTTCACCGGGACAATTGAACACTGAAGCTTTCTTT. It translates to CASSSPGQLNTEAFF.

The chain carries TRBV28 and TRBJ1-2; 7 positions agree with TRBD1. The ends lost 7 bases at V and 2 bases at J; junction bases unmatched: 4. This CDR3 is built from 13 residues. CDR1 MDHEN and CDR2 SYDVKM come from the germline V gene. In nucleotides, the CDR3 is TGTGCCAGCACCTTACAGGGGAACTATGGCTACACCTTC. Amino acids: CASTLQGNYGYTF.

The genes are TRBV7-3 and TRBJ2-5; 10 bases match TRBD2. Germline CDR1 SGHTA, CDR2 FQGTGA. The V and J ends lost 1 base and 2 bases, in that order; junction bases with no gene match: 4. The CDR3 consists of 16 residues. DNA of the CDR3: TGTGCCAGCAGCTTAATGTCACTAGCGGGACAAGAGACCCAGTACTTC. Protein product: CASSLMSLAGQETQYF.

This rearrangement joins TRBV19 to TRBJ2-7; maybe TRBD1 (6 bases). Germline assignment: CDR1 LNHDA and CDR2 SQIVND (reference sequence). The V end lost 4 bases, the J end lost 4 bases, and 20 bases lay between the germline ends. The CDR3 sequence is 16 residues long. CDR3 sequence: CASSTIHTGREYEQYF. The DNA for the CDR3 is TGTGCCAGTAGTACAATTCACACAGGGAGAGAATACGAGCAGTACTTC.

The chain is built from TRBV15 and TRBJ1-6; possible D gene TRBD1, 6 bases. V was cut by 5 bases and J by 5 bases, with 10 bases left in between. In germline, CDR1 is LNHNV, CDR2 YYDKDF (reference sequence). CDR3 length: 14 amino acids. The CDR3 DNA reads TGTGCCACCAGCGCTGGACAGCATAATTCACCCCTCCACTTT. Encoded protein: CATSAGQHNSPLHF. Based on the CDR3 plus reference TRBV15 and TRBJ1-6, the full variable domain is DAMVIQNPRYQVTQFGKPVTLSCSQTLNHNVMYWYQQKSSQAPKLLFHYYDKDFNNEADTPDNFQSRRPNTSFCFLDIRSPGLGDTAMYLCATSAGQHNSPLHFGNGTRLTVT.

The chain joins TRBV19 to TRBJ2-3; D not certain. Germline V gene lookup returns CDR1 LNHDA and CDR2 SQIVND (reference sequence). The germline V and J ends were trimmed by 1 base and 2 bases, with 4 bases remaining between them. The CDR3 length is 13 residues. CDR3 residues: CASSIAHTDTQYF. In DNA, the CDR3 is TGTGCCAGTAGTATAGCCCACACAGATACGCAGTATTTT. The full variable domain, with the rest looked up from reference TRBV19 and TRBJ2-3, is DGGITQSPKYLFRKEGQNVTLSCEQNLNHDAMYWYRQDPGQGLRLIYYSQIVNDFQKGDIAEGYSVSREKKESFPLTVTSAQKNPTAFYLCASSIAHTDTQYFGPGTRLTVL.

The chain couples TRBV11-2 to TRBJ2-1; 9 bases are a match to TRBD2. The trim removed 5 bases at V and 8 bases at J, leaving 7 bases unmatched. CDR1 SGHAT and CDR2 FQNNGV come from the germline V gene. The length of the CDR3 is 14 residues. DNA of the CDR3: TGTGCCAGCAGCCCAAGCGGGAGGTTTGATGAGCAGTTCTTC. Amino acids: CASSPSGRFDEQFF.

The chain has TRBV19 and TRBJ2-5; 7 nucleotides match TRBD2. Germline CDR1 and CDR2: LNHDA and SQIVND (reference sequence). With V trimmed by 3 bases and J by 4 bases, 8 bases remained unmatched. The CDR3 spans 15 residues. CDR3 sequence reads: CASSIGSGGGETQYF. The CDR3 coding sequence is TGTGCCAGTAGTATTGGCTCGGGAGGAGGAGAGACCCAGTACTTC.

V gene TRBV18 combines with J gene TRBJ1-5, with TRBD1 matching over 8 bases. Germline V gene sequence: CDR1 KGHSH, CDR2 LQKENI. J lost 5 bases, V lost 3 bases, and 3 bases had no gene match. The CDR3 runs to 14 residues. The CDR3 DNA reads TGTGCCAGCTCACCCGACAGGGGACATCAGCCCCAGCATTTT. It translates to CASSPDRGHQPQHF.

About this clone: The same CDR3 also results from other DNA sequences found in this sample. This rearrangement joins TRBV18 to TRBJ2-7, with D unclear. Between the trimmed V and J ends, which lost 6 bases and 4 bases, there was a span of 10 bases. The CDR3 loop spans 12 amino acids. CDR1 is KGHSH and CDR2 is LQKENI in the germline V gene. CDR3 bases: TGTGCCAGCTCTCCTGAGGCTTACGAGCAGTACTTC. Translating gives CASSPEAYEQYF.

The chain is built from TRBV5-6 and TRBJ1-2; no clear D. This CDR3 comprises 13 residues. Germline CDR1 SGHDT, CDR2 YYEEEE. Trimming left V 2 bases short and J 4 bases short, with 9 bases between. CDR3 region: CASSLSQPYGYTF. CDR3 in DNA: TGTGCCAGCAGCTTATCACAGCCCTATGGCTACACCTTC.

This clone was observed a single time. The chain recombines TRBV6-5 with TRBJ1-4; TRBD1 is a possible D gene (6 bases). The V and J ends lost 6 bases and 5 bases respectively, with 16 bases between them. This CDR3 contains 15 residues. The germline V gene has CDR1 MNHEY and CDR2 SVGAGI. Here the CDR3 DNA reads TGTGCCAGCAGACTTAACAGGGAACCCAATGAAAAACTGTTTTTT. This codes for CASRLNREPNEKLFF.

This clone was recorded only once. This sequence may be a read error, since a much larger clone differs from it by one base. The chain carries TRBV28 and TRBJ2-7; D is undetermined. The V end was cut by 6 bases, the J end by 1 base, with 4 bases between. This CDR3 region has 11 residues. The germline V gene has CDR1 MDHEN and CDR2 SYDVKM. CDR3 in amino acids: CASSSSYEQYF. The CDR3 nucleotides read TGTGCCAGCAGCTCGTCCTACGAGCAGTACTTC.

V usage is TRBV5-1 and J usage is TRBJ2-5, with 10 bases that match TRBD2. This CDR3 region has 15 residues. Germline values: CDR1 SGHRS, CDR2 YFSETQ. V gave up 5 bases and J gave up 3 bases; unmatched junction bases: 7. The CDR3 region has the DNA TGCGCCAGCAGACCTAGCGGGAGTACGGAAGAGACCCAGTACTTC. Its translation: CASRPSGSTEETQYF.

The J gene is TRBJ1-2, the V gene TRBV18; unclear D gene. Trimming left V 0 bases short and J 0 bases short, with 5 bases between. This CDR3 comprises 14 residues. Germline CDR1 is KGHSH and CDR2 is LQKENI. In nucleotides, the CDR3 is TGTGCCAGCTCACCACCGACTCCTAACTATGGCTACACCTTC. Amino acid sequence: CASSPPTPNYGYTF.

The chain recombines TRBV7-3 with TRBJ2-1, with 10 bases matching TRBD1. The junction had 3 bases not matched to a gene; V was cut back by 5 bases and J by 5 bases. CDR1 and CDR2 (germline): SGHTA, FQGTGA. The CDR3 has 14 amino acids. The CDR3 DNA sequence: TGTGCCAGCAGCACGACAGGGGGCAACAATGAGCAGTTCTTC. It codes for CASSTTGGNNEQFF.

The chain combines TRBV19 with TRBJ2-5; D might be TRBD2 (7 bases). The CDR3 covers 16 residues. The V gene's germline CDR1 is LNHDA and CDR2 SQIVND (reference sequence). Between the trimmed V and J ends, which lost 7 bases and 5 bases, there was a span of 23 bases. DNA for the CDR3: TGTGCCAGTACGGGGGGCGCGGGCCCGTTCTTCGAGACCCAGTACTTC. Translating gives CASTGGAGPFFETQYF.

The rearrangement uses TRBV2 and TRBJ2-7; D is possibly TRBD2 (6 bases). Germline CDR1 SNHLY, CDR2 FYNNEI. This CDR3 has 14 residues. Trimming left V 8 bases short and J 4 bases short, with 18 bases between. In DNA form, the CDR3 reads TGTGCCAGCTCCCTTCGCGGGGTACTATACGAGCAGTACTTC. It codes for CASSLRGVLYEQYF.

V gene TRBV27 combines with J gene TRBJ2-3, with 10 bases identical to TRBD2. The CDR3 contains 16 residues. The junction had 3 bases not matched to a gene; V was cut back by 1 base and J by 2 bases. Germline V CDR1 and CDR2: MNHEY, SMNVEV (reference sequence). DNA of the CDR3: TGTGCCAGCAGTTTATTACTAGCGGGACCCACAGATACGCAGTATTTT. The encoded protein is CASSLLLAGPTDTQYF.

This chain links TRBV28 with TRBJ2-5; maybe TRBD2 (6 bases). The V gene's germline CDR1 is MDHEN and CDR2 SYDVKM. The CDR3 has 17 amino acids. V was trimmed by 6 bases and J by 3 bases, leaving 23 bases between them. The CDR3 loop reads CASSQPPGEAEEETQYF. For the CDR3, the DNA is TGTGCCAGCAGCCAACCACCGGGGGAGGCTGAAGAAGAGACCCAGTACTTC.

The chain links TRBV20-1 to TRBJ1-1; D not resolved. The germline gives CDR1 DFQATT, CDR2 SNEGSKA (reference sequence). Trimming shortened V by 3 bases and J by 8 bases, and 10 bases separated the two germline ends. There are 11 residues in the CDR3. The CDR3 region has the DNA TGCAGTGCTAGGCGCAAGCCGGAAGCTTTCTTT. This codes for CSARRKPEAFF.